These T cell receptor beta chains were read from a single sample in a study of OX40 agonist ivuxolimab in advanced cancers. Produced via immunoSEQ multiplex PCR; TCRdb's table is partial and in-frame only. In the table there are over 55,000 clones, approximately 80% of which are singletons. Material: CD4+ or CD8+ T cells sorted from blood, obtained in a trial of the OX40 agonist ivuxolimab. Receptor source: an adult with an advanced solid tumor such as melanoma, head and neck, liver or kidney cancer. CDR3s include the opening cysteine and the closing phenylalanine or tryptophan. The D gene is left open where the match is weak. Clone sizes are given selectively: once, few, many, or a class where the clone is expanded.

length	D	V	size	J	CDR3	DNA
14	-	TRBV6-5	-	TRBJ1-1	CASSLNRVNTEAFF	TGTGCCAGCAGTTTGAACAGGGTGAACACTGAAGCTTTCTTT
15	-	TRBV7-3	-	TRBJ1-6	CASSLSAGYNSPLHF	TGTGCCAGCAGCTTATCGGCAGGGTATAATTCACCCCTCCACTTT
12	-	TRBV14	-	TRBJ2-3	CASSQTGYTQYF	TGTGCCAGCAGCCAGACAGGCTATACGCAGTATTTT
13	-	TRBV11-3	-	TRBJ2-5	CASSSYREETQYF	TGTGCCAGCAGCAGCTACAGGGAGGAGACCCAGTACTTC
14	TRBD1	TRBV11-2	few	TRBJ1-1	CASSQGAMNTEAFF	TGTGCCAGCAGTCAGGGGGCAATGAACACTGAAGCTTTCTTT
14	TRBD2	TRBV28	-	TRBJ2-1	CATRGGPWGNEQFF	TGTGCCACCCGGGGGGGACCTTGGGGCAATGAGCAGTTCTTC
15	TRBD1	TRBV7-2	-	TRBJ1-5	CASSGQVGWGQPQHF	TGTGCCAGCAGCGGACAGGTGGGCTGGGGTCAGCCCCAGCATTTT
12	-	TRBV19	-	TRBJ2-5	CASSAGRETQYF	TGTGCCAGTAGTGCAGGGAGGGAGACCCAGTACTTC
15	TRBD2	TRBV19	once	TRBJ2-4	CASSLGLSQRGIQYF	TGTGCCAGTAGTCTCGGCCTGTCCCAGCGGGGCATTCAGTACTTC
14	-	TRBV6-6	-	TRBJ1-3	CASSKQGTGNTIYF	TGTGCCAGCAGCAAACAGGGAACTGGAAACACCATATATTTT
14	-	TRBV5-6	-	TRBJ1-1	CASSRGTLNTEAFF	TGTGCCAGCAGCCGGGGGACACTGAACACTGAAGCTTTCTTT
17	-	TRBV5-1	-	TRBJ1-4	CASSLDPDTATNEKLFF	TGCGCCAGCAGCTTGGACCCAGATACCGCAACTAATGAAAAACTGTTTTTT
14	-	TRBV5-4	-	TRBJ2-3	CASSSRGSTDTQYF	TGTGCCAGCAGCTCCAGGGGTAGCACAGATACGCAGTATTTT
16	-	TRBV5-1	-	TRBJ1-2	CASSLDWGGANYGYTF	TGCGCCAGCAGCTTGGATTGGGGTGGGGCGAACTATGGCTACACCTTC
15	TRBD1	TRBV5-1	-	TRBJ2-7	CASSLGTGWAYEQYF	TGCGCCAGCAGCTTGGGGACAGGTTGGGCTTACGAGCAGTACTTC
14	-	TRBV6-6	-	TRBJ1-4	CASSSQRGDEKLFF	TGTGCCAGCAGCTCACAGAGGGGGGATGAAAAACTGTTTTTT
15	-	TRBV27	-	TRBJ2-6	CASSLWVSGANVLTF	TGTGCCAGCAGTTTATGGGTCTCTGGGGCCAACGTCCTGACTTTC